This section outlines one TCR beta chain sequence together with its context. The target antigen is unknown. The data are from a study of T cell repertoires in cytomegalovirus infection. TCRdb independently ran MiXCR on the reads; one entry per CDR3 protein. The sample contains about 900,000 distinct CDR3 sequences, roughly a third of which appear only once. Study results and limitations: Cumulated frequencies of public TCR beta families served to identify carriers of CMV plus the relevant HLA. Dominating the ex vivo response were TCR beta clonotypes that were CMV-specific and HLA-C-restricted.

Germline CDR1 and CDR2: SNHLY and FYNNEI. The V segment lost 2 bases and the J segment 2 bases; nucleotides outside the gene matches: 10. The length of the CDR3 is 17 residues. V usage is TRBV2 and J usage is TRBJ2-5; TRBD1 aligns across 8 bases. The sample in question was cultured CD8+ T cells from PBMCs, obtained from culture after CMV antigen stimulation. The clonotype comes from a human donor in good health (CMV status not recorded). Some clones in this sample may be carry-over from other donors' samples. CDR3 coding DNA: TGTGCCAGCAGTGAATTTTGGGCTGGGACAGGACAAGAGACCCAGTACTTC. Its protein is CASSEFWAGTGQETQYF.